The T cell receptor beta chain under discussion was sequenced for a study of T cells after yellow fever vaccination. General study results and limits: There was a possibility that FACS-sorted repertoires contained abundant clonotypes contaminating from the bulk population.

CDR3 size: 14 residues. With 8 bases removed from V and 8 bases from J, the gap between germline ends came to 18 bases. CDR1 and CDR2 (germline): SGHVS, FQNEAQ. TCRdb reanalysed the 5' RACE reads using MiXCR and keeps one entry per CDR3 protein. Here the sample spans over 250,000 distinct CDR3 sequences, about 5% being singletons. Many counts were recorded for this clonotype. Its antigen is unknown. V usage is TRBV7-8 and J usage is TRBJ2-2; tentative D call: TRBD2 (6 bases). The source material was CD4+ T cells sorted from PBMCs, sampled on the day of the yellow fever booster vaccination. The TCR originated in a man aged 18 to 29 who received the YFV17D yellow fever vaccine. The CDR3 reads CASRSRTNVGELFF. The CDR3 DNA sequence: TGTGCCAGCCGAAGCCGGACTAACGTGGGGGAGCTGTTTTTT.